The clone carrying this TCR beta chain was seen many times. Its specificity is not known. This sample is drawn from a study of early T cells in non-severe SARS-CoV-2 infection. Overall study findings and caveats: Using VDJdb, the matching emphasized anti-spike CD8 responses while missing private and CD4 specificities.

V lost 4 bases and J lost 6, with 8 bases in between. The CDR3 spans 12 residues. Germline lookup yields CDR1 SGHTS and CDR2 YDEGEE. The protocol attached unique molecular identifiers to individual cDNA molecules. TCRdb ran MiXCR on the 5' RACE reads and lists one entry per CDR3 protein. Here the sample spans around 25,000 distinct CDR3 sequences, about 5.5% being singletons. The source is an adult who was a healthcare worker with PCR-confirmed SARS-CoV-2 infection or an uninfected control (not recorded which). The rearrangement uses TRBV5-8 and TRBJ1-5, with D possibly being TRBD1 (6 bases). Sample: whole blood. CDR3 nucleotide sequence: TGTGCCAGCAGCCTACAGGGTCAGCCCCAGCATTTT. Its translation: CASSLQGQPQHF.